These 32 T cell receptor beta chains were sequenced from one sample in a study of post-analysis software for immune sequencing data. Their antigen targets remain unknown. Study-wide results and limits: TRBV segments more frequent in patients than in controls numbered about five and included TRBV5-6, TRBV5-1 and TRBV20-1.

The TCR beta cDNA libraries contained unique molecular identifiers. TCRdb re-derived calls from the PCR reads in MiXCR, one entry per CDR3 protein. The table has some 370,000 distinct CDR3 sequences, roughly 38% seen once. Material for sequencing was blood. Receptors were obtained from a girl between 5 and 17 years old with multiple sclerosis.

This clonotype was seen a few times. V is TRBV5-1 and J is TRBJ2-5; 9 bases align to TRBD1. This CDR3 contains 16 residues. After removal of 4 bases from V and 11 bases from J, the junction contained 18 bases not matched to a gene. Germline V gene data show CDR1 as SGHRS and CDR2 as YFSETQ. CDR3 nucleotides: TGCGCCAGCAGCCTCTCCGGGACAGGGACCGGTAATGAGCAGTACTTC. It translates to CASSLSGTGTGNEQYF.

This clonotype occurred a few times. The chain links TRBV29-1 to TRBJ2-5; perhaps TRBD2 as D (5 bases). Germline-derived CDR1 and CDR2 are SQVTM and ANQGSEA. V was shortened by 6 bases and J by 1 base, with 9 bases between the two germline ends. This CDR3 contains 12 residues. CDR3 protein: CSVSGSQETQYF. The CDR3 nucleotides are TGCAGCGTCTCGGGGAGCCAAGAGACCCAGTACTTC.

This rearrangement joins TRBV19 to TRBJ1-2; D remains ambiguous. Germline loops: CDR1 LNHDA, CDR2 SQIVND (reference sequence). The CDR3 length is 14 residues. The ends were cut back, 9 bases at V and 2 bases at J, with 16 bases in the middle. The CDR3 sequence is CASRGKATNYGYTF. CDR3 coding DNA: TGTGCCAGCCGAGGGAAAGCCACGAACTATGGCTACACCTTC.

The V gene is TRBV12-3 or TRBV12-4, the J gene TRBJ1-6; D may be TRBD1 (6 bases). The CDR3 is 20 residues long. The germline V and J ends were trimmed by 6 bases and 7 bases, with 31 bases remaining between them. In DNA, the CDR3 is TGTGCCAGCAGCACGGTATCGGGATCTGAGGGGGGGGCGAAAAATTCACCCCTCCACTTT. This codes for CASSTVSGSEGGAKNSPLHF.

The J gene is TRBJ1-5, the V gene TRBV20-1; TRBD1 aligns across 7 bases. V trimming: 0 bases; J trimming: 4 bases; junction bases outside the gene matches: 6. This CDR3 comprises 15 residues. Germline V gene data show CDR1 as DFQATT and CDR2 as SNEGSKA (reference sequence). CDR3 region: CSARDFQGENQPQHF. CDR3 bases: TGCAGTGCTAGAGATTTTCAGGGGGAGAATCAGCCCCAGCATTTT.

The chain employs TRBV12-3 or TRBV12-4 and TRBJ1-5; tentatively, D is TRBD1 (6 bases). V lost 7 bases to trimming and J lost 5 bases, with 15 bases between them. The CDR3 spans 14 residues. The CDR3 reads CASKLQGTDQPQHF. The CDR3 DNA sequence: TGTGCCAGCAAACTACAGGGAACAGATCAGCCCCAGCATTTT.

V is TRBV10-2 and J is TRBJ2-2; 13 bases agree with TRBD2. V was pared by 6 bases and J by 6 bases, with 4 bases of the junction left unmatched. This CDR3 contains 15 residues. Germline V gives CDR1 WSHSY, CDR2 SAAADI. The CDR3 region is CASSATSGGSGELFF. In DNA form, the CDR3 reads TGCGCCAGCAGCGCGACTAGCGGGGGGTCCGGGGAGCTGTTTTTT.

This clonotype was counted between two and nine times. This rearrangement joins TRBV7-9 to TRBJ1-5, with unresolved D. The V end lost 4 bases, the J end lost 8 bases, and 9 bases lay between the germline ends. Germline assignment: CDR1 SEHNR and CDR2 FQNEAQ (reference sequence). The CDR3 has 12 amino acids. CDR3 region: CASSSDQEPQHF. The CDR3 DNA is TGTGCCAGCAGCTCAGATCAGGAGCCCCAGCATTTT.

The table lists this clonotype with a few counts. CDR3 nucleotide sequence: TGTGCCAGCAGCCAAGCGGGACTAGGAGACAATGAGCAGTTCTTC. Amino acids: CASSQAGLGDNEQFF. The chain recombines TRBV3-1 with TRBJ2-1; 8 bases fit TRBD2. The CDR3 totals 15 residues. The ends lost 1 base at V and 5 bases at J; junction bases unmatched: 4. The germline gives CDR1 LGHDT, CDR2 YNNKEL (reference sequence).

The sample holds a few counts of this clonotype. CDR3 amino acids: CASSPGLAESTDTQYF. CDR3 sequence (DNA): TGCGCCAGCAGCCCGGGACTAGCGGAAAGCACAGATACGCAGTATTTT. The chain recombines TRBV5-1 with TRBJ2-3; 11 bases line up with TRBD2. The junction had 4 bases not matched to a gene; V was cut back by 4 bases and J by 0 bases. From germline, CDR1 is SGHRS and CDR2 YFSETQ. The length of the CDR3 is 16 residues.

This clonotype was detected only a few times. The chain employs TRBV12-3 or TRBV12-4 and TRBJ2-5, with D uncertain. The CDR3 is 14 amino acids. Trimming took 3 bases from V and 2 from J, leaving 10 bases between them. The CDR3, as DNA: TGTGCCAGCAGTTTGGCGCCTGCTCAAGAGACCCAGTACTTC. Protein product: CASSLAPAQETQYF.

This chain connects TRBV5-1 to TRBJ2-1; D assignment may be TRBD1 or TRBD2 (5 bases each). The CDR3 is made up of 13 amino acids. In germline, CDR1 is SGHRS, CDR2 YFSETQ. The germline V and J ends were trimmed by 0 bases and 8 bases, with 9 bases remaining between them. The CDR3 DNA reads as TGCGCCAGCAGCTTGGACGGGGACGATGAGCAGTTCTTC. Its protein is CASSLDGDDEQFF. The full variable domain, with the rest looked up from reference TRBV5-1 and TRBJ2-1, is KAGVTQTPRYLIKTRGQQVTLSCSPISGHRSVSWYQQTPGQGLQFLFEYFSETQRNKGNFPGRFSGRQFSNSRSEMNVSTLELGDSALYLCASSLDGDDEQFFGPGTRLTVL.

The chain combines TRBV12-3 or TRBV12-4 with TRBJ2-7, with 9 bases that match TRBD1. V was pared by 2 bases and J by 3 bases, with 20 bases of the junction left unmatched. This CDR3 has 20 amino acids. The CDR3 DNA reads TGTGCCAGCAGTTTAAGAGGGGGACAGGGAGGGGGGAAGGTAAACTACGAGCAGTACTTC. Protein sequence: CASSLRGGQGGGKVNYEQYF.

This clonotype showed up many times. CDR3 nucleotide sequence: TGCAGCGTTGACCGGGAAGGGTCCTACAATGAGCAGTTCTTC. This sequence encodes CSVDREGSYNEQFF. J is TRBJ2-1 and V is TRBV29-1; perhaps TRBD2 as D (5 bases). Germline values: CDR1 SQVTM, CDR2 ANQGSEA. The CDR3 is made up of 14 amino acids. V lost 3 bases and J lost 1, with 10 bases in between.

This clonotype was seen many times. V gene TRBV4-1 combines with J gene TRBJ1-2; D unresolved. CDR3 length equals 15 residues. V shed 0 bases and J shed 5 bases, with 13 bases lying between them. In germline, CDR1 is MGHRA, CDR2 YSYEKL. The CDR3 sequence: CASSQDRLVGYGYTF. The CDR3 DNA is TGCGCCAGCAGCCAAGACAGACTCGTGGGGTATGGCTACACCTTC.

The V call is TRBV7-9, the J call TRBJ2-5, with TRBD1 identical over 7 bases. CDR3 length: 13 amino acids. The junction had 10 bases not matched to a gene; V was cut back by 5 bases and J by 10 bases. The germline V gene encodes CDR1 SEHNR and CDR2 FQNEAQ (reference sequence). CDR3 coding DNA: TGTGCCAGCAGCCGAGGGGGCGAGGACATCCAGTACTTC. Amino acid sequence: CASSRGGEDIQYF.

The sample holds a few counts of this clonotype. The chain employs TRBV7-3 and TRBJ2-7; possibly TRBD1 for D (6 bases). The CDR3 is 15 amino acids. Germline V gives CDR1 SGHTA, CDR2 FQGTGA. V gave up 3 bases and J gave up 2 bases, with 14 bases separating them. The CDR3 loop reads CASSFSRGYPYEQYF. In DNA, the CDR3 is TGTGCCAGCAGCTTCTCCAGGGGATATCCCTACGAGCAGTACTTC. Full variable domain (outside the CDR3, taken from reference TRBV7-3 and TRBJ2-7): GAGVSQTPSNKVTEKGKYVELRCDPISGHTALYWYRQSLGQGPEFLIYFQGTGAADDSGLPNDRFFAVRPEGSVSTLKIQRTERGDSAVYLCASSFSRGYPYEQYFGPGTRLTVT.

The rearrangement uses TRBV6-1 and TRBJ2-7; perhaps TRBD2 as D (5 bases). The V gene's germline CDR1 is MNHNS and CDR2 SASEGT. With 6 bases removed from V and 2 bases from J, the gap between germline ends came to 14 bases. The CDR3 runs to 14 residues. The CDR3 DNA reads as TGTGCCAGCAGGGAGGCGTGGTGGCCCTACGAGCAGTACTTC. Translating it yields CASREAWWPYEQYF.

The chain links TRBV12-3 or TRBV12-4 to TRBJ2-7; a weak D match, TRBD1 (6 bases). Trimming took off 2 bases at V and 6 bases at J, with 14 bases between the two ends. The CDR3 covers 14 residues. CDR3 in amino acids: CASSLTRGYREQYF. The CDR3 DNA follows: TGTGCCAGCAGTTTAACCAGGGGCTATCGCGAGCAGTACTTC.

The V gene is TRBV7-8, the J gene TRBJ1-5, with D unclear. CDR1 and CDR2 from the germline V gene are SGHVS and FQNEAQ. The CDR3 extends over 15 amino acids. V lost 5 bases and J lost 3, with 14 bases in between. CDR3 loop: CASSPLREPNQPQHF. DNA of the CDR3: TGTGCCAGCAGCCCACTTCGGGAACCCAATCAGCCCCAGCATTTT. Using reference TRBV7-8 and TRBJ1-5 for the parts outside the CDR3, the full variable domain is GAGVSQSPRYKVAKRGQDVALRCDPISGHVSLFWYQQALGQGPEFLTYFQNEAQLDKSGLPSDRFFAERPEGSVSTLKIQRTQQEDSAVYLCASSPLREPNQPQHFGDGTRLSIL.

V and J are TRBV12-3 or TRBV12-4 and TRBJ1-2, with a weak D call TRBD1 (6 bases). The CDR3 has 13 amino acids. V was cut by 5 bases and J by 5 bases, with 12 bases left in between. The CDR3 loop reads CASSPTGRYGYTF. The CDR3 region has the DNA TGTGCCAGCAGTCCCACAGGGAGGTATGGCTACACCTTC.

This clonotype was seen a handful of times. V is TRBV4-1 and J is TRBJ1-2; TRBD1 aligns across 9 bases. The germline gives CDR1 MGHRA, CDR2 YSYEKL. The CDR3 sequence is 16 residues long. V lost 3 bases, J lost 7 bases, and 12 bases stayed unmatched. The DNA for the CDR3 is TGCGCCAGCAGCCATCCCGGGACAGGGAGATTTGGTGGCTACACCTTC. The encoded protein is CASSHPGTGRFGGYTF.

This clonotype appeared a few times. This sequence joins TRBV6-2 or TRBV6-3 and TRBJ2-1; 11 bases line up with TRBD2. Germline assignment: CDR1 MNHEY and CDR2 SVGEGT. After removal of 0 bases from V and 5 bases from J, the junction contained 3 bases not matched to a gene. The CDR3 covers 16 residues. CDR3 amino acids: CASSYSGLADDNEQFF. The CDR3, as DNA: TGTGCCAGCAGTTACTCGGGACTAGCGGATGACAATGAGCAGTTCTTC.

The chain links TRBV11-2 to TRBJ2-7, with D perhaps TRBD2 (6 bases). V lost 6 bases to trimming and J lost 4 bases, with 13 bases between them. The CDR3 extends over 13 amino acids. Germline V gives CDR1 SGHAT, CDR2 FQNNGV. The chain's CDR3 is CASREGRSYEQYF. CDR3 DNA: TGTGCCAGCAGAGAGGGGAGGAGTTACGAGCAGTACTTC.

The chain joins TRBV27 to TRBJ2-1; 7 nucleotides align to TRBD1. V gave up 7 bases and J gave up 0 bases; unmatched junction bases: 18. The CDR3 consists of 19 residues. Per the germline V gene, CDR1 is MNHEY and CDR2 is SMNVEV (reference sequence). The CDR3 nucleotides are TGTGCCAGCACCCTAACCTGGACAGGTTTACGCGTCTCCTACAATGAGCAGTTCTTC. Translating it yields CASTLTWTGLRVSYNEQFF.

The chain couples TRBV6-5 to TRBJ1-1, with a possible D match to TRBD1 (6 bases). The CDR3 extends over 14 amino acids. The V gene's germline CDR1 is MNHEY and CDR2 SVGAGI. V lost 8 bases and J 5 bases, leaving 18 bases between the germline ends. This CDR3 reads CASSEGGVRTEAFF. CDR3 sequence (DNA): TGTGCCAGCTCCGAGGGGGGAGTTCGGACTGAAGCTTTCTTT.

This clonotype was detected only a few times. The gene calls are TRBV4-1 and TRBJ1-2; 7 positions match TRBD1. Germline values: CDR1 MGHRA, CDR2 YSYEKL. The ends lost 4 bases at V and 6 bases at J; junction bases unmatched: 11. This CDR3 spans 15 amino acids. The CDR3 DNA is TGCGCCAGCAGCCCACCGGGACAGCCTGGCCATGGCTACACCTTC. Translating gives CASSPPGQPGHGYTF.

The rearrangement joins TRBV12-3 or TRBV12-4 to TRBJ1-1; no firm D call. CDR3 length: 15 amino acids. Trimming took off 3 bases at V and 1 base at J, with 12 bases between the two ends. The CDR3 spells CASSFTTEPNTEAFF. CDR3 nucleotides: TGTGCCAGCAGTTTTACGACGGAACCGAACACTGAAGCTTTCTTT.

The V gene is TRBV6-1, the J gene TRBJ1-4; perhaps TRBD1 as D (5 bases). CDR1 MNHNS and CDR2 SASEGT come from the germline V gene. The ends were cut back, 3 bases at V and 5 bases at J, with 13 bases in the middle. The length of the CDR3 is 15 residues. CDR3 DNA sequence: TGTGCCAGCAGTGATTTAGGGACTACCAATGAAAAACTGTTTTTT. This sequence encodes CASSDLGTTNEKLFF.

The chain carries TRBV7-3 and TRBJ1-1; 7 nucleotides align to TRBD1. CDR3 length equals 14 residues. Germline V gene sequence: CDR1 SGHTA, CDR2 FQGTGA. J gave up 4 bases and V 5 bases, and 7 bases lay outside the gene matches. CDR3 sequence: CASSPHRGATEAFF. DNA of the CDR3: TGTGCCAGCAGCCCCCACAGGGGTGCCACTGAAGCTTTCTTT.

The V call is TRBV5-8, the J call TRBJ2-3; 14 nucleotides line up with TRBD2. The CDR3 is 16 amino acids. V was pared by 2 bases and J by 3 bases, with 2 bases of the junction left unmatched. CDR1 is SGHTS and CDR2 is YDEGEE in the germline V gene. The CDR3 DNA sequence: TGTGCCAGCAGCTTATGGACTAGCGGGGGGACAGATACGCAGTATTTT. Translated: CASSLWTSGGTDTQYF.

This clonotype has more than one count but fewer than ten. Sequence at one end of the junction differs from germline and may be a read error. The J gene is TRBJ2-7, the V gene TRBV7-7; D may be TRBD1 or TRBD2 (5 bases each). Germline values: CDR1 SSHAT, CDR2 FNYEAQ (reference sequence). This CDR3 comprises 18 residues. This chain's CDR3 is CASSCWATGTDYLSEQYF. CDR3 DNA: TGTGCTAGCAGCTGTTGGGCCACCGGGACGGATTACCTTAGCGAGCAGTACTTC.